This paragraph covers one T cell receptor (beta chain) sequence. The sample comes from a study of blood T cell repertoires in COVID-19. Generated by immunoSEQ multiplex PCR, the TCRdb table keeps only in-frame clones and is missing some. Among fewer than 300,000 clones listed, roughly 85% were seen once. The sequencing sample was made of PBMCs or T cells enriched from blood (not recorded which). The clonotype was recovered from a man in his forties or fifties who had been exposed to COVID-19.

The CDR3 region has the DNA TGTGCCAGCAGTTTACCCCCACTAGCGGTGGGGGGAGATACGCAGTATTTT. Translation: CASSLPPLAVGGDTQYF. The gene calls are TRBV27 and TRBJ2-3; 8 positions agree with TRBD2. Germline CDR1 is MNHEY and CDR2 is SMNVEV (reference sequence). The CDR3 length is 17 residues. V lost 2 bases, J lost 5 bases, and 12 bases stayed unmatched.